The 11 T cell receptor beta chains given below trace back to one sample, sequenced in a study of blood T cell repertoires in COVID-19. The protocol was immunoSEQ multiplex PCR, while the TCRdb copy is restricted to in-frame clones and leaves out a portion. There are about 100,000 clones in the sample; about 90% occur only once, and approximately 7% lies in the top ten. Sample: peripheral blood. The receptors stem from a man aged 25 to 40 in a cohort sampled during active COVID-19.

The rearrangement links TRBV18 to TRBJ2-2; a weak D match, TRBD1 (6 bases). V was trimmed by 6 bases and J by 0 bases, leaving 14 bases between them. Germline CDR1 and CDR2: KGHSH and LQKENI. This CDR3 is built from 16 residues. CDR3 sequence reads: CASSPRGPANTGELFF. The CDR3, as DNA: TGTGCCAGCTCGCCCAGGGGACCTGCGAACACCGGGGAGCTGTTTTTT.

The chain joins TRBV5-5 to TRBJ2-7; D perhaps matches TRBD1 (6 bases). Trimming pared 6 bases from V and 0 bases from J, leaving 19 bases between. The CDR3 contains 16 residues. CDR1 is SGHKS and CDR2 is YYEKEE in the germline V gene (reference sequence). The CDR3 nucleotides are TGTGCCAGCATACAGGGCCTGACACGGGACTCCTACGAGCAGTACTTC. It is translated as CASIQGLTRDSYEQYF.

This clone appeared a single time. The rearrangement links TRBV5-4 to TRBJ2-1; 7 nucleotides agree with TRBD2. The J segment lost 4 bases and the V segment lost 4 bases, leaving 8 bases of the junction unmatched. The CDR3 spans 15 residues. The germline gives CDR1 SGHNT, CDR2 YYREEE (reference sequence). CDR3 nucleotides: TGTGCCAGCAGCGCCGGGGGGACCATATACAATGAGCAGTTCTTC. This encodes CASSAGGTIYNEQFF.

This chain links TRBV6-6 with TRBJ1-1, with 7 bases fitting TRBD1. J lost 3 bases, V lost 2 bases, and 3 bases had no gene match. This CDR3 is 14 amino acids long. Germline V gene data show CDR1 as MNHNY and CDR2 as SVGAGI (reference sequence). CDR3 loop: CASSYRGPDTEAFF. The CDR3 coding sequence is TGTGCCAGCAGTTACAGGGGGCCCGACACTGAAGCTTTCTTT.

The rearrangement joins TRBV5-1 to TRBJ2-3; 8 bases agree with TRBD1. J gave up 2 bases and V 4 bases, and 6 bases lay outside the gene matches. The germline gives CDR1 SGHRS, CDR2 YFSETQ. The CDR3 spans 15 residues. The CDR3 here is CASSLGTGITDTQYF. As DNA, the CDR3 is TGCGCCAGCAGCCTCGGGACAGGAATCACAGATACGCAGTATTTT.

The chain couples TRBV18 to TRBJ2-1; 10 positions agree with TRBD2. The CDR3 loop spans 18 amino acids. Germline V gene data show CDR1 as KGHSH and CDR2 as LQKENI. V trimming: 3 bases; J trimming: 3 bases; junction bases outside the gene matches: 11. CDR3 sequence (DNA): TGTGCCAGCTCACCGGCGGAGAGCGGGGGGGAAAGCTACAATGAGCAGTTCTTC. Translation: CASSPAESGGESYNEQFF.

This rearrangement joins TRBV11-2 to TRBJ2-3; 8 bases are shared with TRBD2. With V trimmed by 4 bases and J by 2 bases, 11 bases remained unmatched. The length of the CDR3 is 17 residues. CDR1 is SGHAT and CDR2 is FQNNGV in the germline V gene. CDR3 bases: TGTGCCAGCAGCTCCGGGGCAGCGGGGGCGCCCACAGATACGCAGTATTTT. It is translated as CASSSGAAGAPTDTQYF.

The rearrangement uses TRBV28 and TRBJ1-1; D remains unclear. The CDR3 covers 15 residues. Trimming cost V 3 bases and J 0 bases, with 11 bases left between them. Germline lookup yields CDR1 MDHEN and CDR2 SYDVKM. CDR3 region: CASSLLAGMNTEAFF. The CDR3 nucleotides are TGTGCCAGCAGTTTGTTGGCGGGCATGAACACTGAAGCTTTCTTT.

In its sample, this clone was seen once. The rearrangement links TRBV3-1 (or the pseudogene TRBV3-2) to TRBJ2-7; D is perhaps TRBD1 (6 bases). This CDR3 has 14 residues. Per the germline V gene, CDR1 is LGHDT and CDR2 is YNNKEL (reference sequence). The V end lost 1 base, the J end lost 3 bases, and 10 bases lay between the germline ends. CDR3: CASSQGSRGYEQYF. The DNA for the CDR3 is TGTGCCAGCAGCCAAGGATCCAGGGGCTACGAGCAGTACTTC.

CDR3 loop: CASSSYGQGAGGYTF. In DNA form, the CDR3 reads TGTGCCAGCAGCTCCTACGGCCAGGGGGCGGGTGGCTACACCTTC. The V and J genes are TRBV5-5 and TRBJ1-2, with TRBD1 matching 8 bases. Germline V CDR1 and CDR2: SGHKS, YYEKEE (reference sequence). The CDR3 contains 15 residues. V shed 3 bases and J 7 bases; nucleotides not matched to a gene: 11.

This sequence joins TRBV6-6 and TRBJ2-2; D is uncertain. The CDR3 runs 13 residues. Germline lookup yields CDR1 MNHNY and CDR2 SVGAGI (reference sequence). V was pared by 7 bases and J by 0 bases, with 6 bases between. CDR3 sequence: CASKGANTGELFF. The CDR3 DNA reads as TGTGCCAGCAAAGGAGCGAACACCGGGGAGCTGTTTTTT.